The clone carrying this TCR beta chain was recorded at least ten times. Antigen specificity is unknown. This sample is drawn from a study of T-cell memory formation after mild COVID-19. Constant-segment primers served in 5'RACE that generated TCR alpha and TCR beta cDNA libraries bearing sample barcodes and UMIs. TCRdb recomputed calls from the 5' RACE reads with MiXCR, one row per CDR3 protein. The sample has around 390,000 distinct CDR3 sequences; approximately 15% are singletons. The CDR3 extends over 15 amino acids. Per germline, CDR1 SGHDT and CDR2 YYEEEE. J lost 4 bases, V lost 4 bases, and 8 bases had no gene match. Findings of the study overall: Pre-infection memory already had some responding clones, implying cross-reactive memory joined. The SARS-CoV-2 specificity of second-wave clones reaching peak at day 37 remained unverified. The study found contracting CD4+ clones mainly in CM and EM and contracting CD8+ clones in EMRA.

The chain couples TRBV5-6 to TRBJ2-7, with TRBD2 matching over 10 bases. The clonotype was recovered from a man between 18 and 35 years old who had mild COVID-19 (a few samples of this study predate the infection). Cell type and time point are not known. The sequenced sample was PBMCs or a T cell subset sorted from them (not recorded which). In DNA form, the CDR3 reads TGTGCCAGCAGCAGACGAGGACTAGCGGTTTACGAGCAGTACGTC. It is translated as CASSRRGLAVYEQYV.